This T cell receptor beta chain is from a study of blood T cell repertoires in COVID-19 (dated by TCRdb to the early 2020s). With regard to the full study: Collaborator samples came from the United States, Italy and Spain and covered acute and convalescent phases of COVID-19. The material from the prospective study consisted of cDNA or gDNA derived from T cells, B-cell-depleted T cells, or PBMCs. Subjects who had been exposed to COVID-19, were actively infected with it, or had recovered from it provided the deeply sampled blood TCRbeta repertoires that made up the dataset. A freely available public database, intended as a resource for researchers studying the immune response to SARS-CoV-2, is where the repertoires were released. Samples came from the ongoing ImmuneRACE study (first 160 participants) plus 1,254 subjects from 6 global collaborators. A de-identified subject ID, COVID-19 status, age in years and sex were almost always included in the sample metadata. Where available, HLA class I and class II types were obtained from metadata supplied by the sample provider rather than from assay-based typing. On the study overall, not on this receptor specifically: The quantity of clinical and demographic metadata differed by source and by participant and was supplied without curation.

Enrolling through a virtual design, the prospective study's participants ranged in age from roughly 18 to 90 years and lived across roughly 23 United States geographic areas. Cohort assignment in the prospective study relied on participant-reported clinical history from a screening survey and a study questionnaire. Exposed participants were defined as having been in contact with someone with a PCR-confirmed or clinician-diagnosed COVID-19 case within 2 weeks of study entry. Mobile phlebotomists in the prospective study collected whole blood, serum and a nasopharyngeal or oropharyngeal swab from every participant. Participants in the prospective study had the option to provide additional blood draws and questionnaires over a roughly two-month period. Blood samples from the prospective study were shipped frozen or at room temperature prior to DNA extraction. The immunoSEQ Assay, a bias-controlled multiplex PCR, was used to amplify TCRbeta CDR3 regions from genomic DNA. Regarding the original processing steps: Within the assay, amplification of reference gene primers was used to estimate how many nucleated cells each sample contained. To quantify the absolute abundance of each unique TCRbeta CDR3 rearrangement, sequence reads were collapsed and filtered. For each sample, productive Simpson clonality was calculated as the square root of Simpson's diversity index over productive rearrangements. The source is immuneACCESS, and TCRdb retained only in-frame sequences with V and J called. Part of the clones is not carried over; for the studies checked, unresolved V genes explain less than half of this, and the remainder is unexplained. V and J calls plus clone size are reproduced from that table; the DNA served to infer D and trimming. This sample has about 180,000 clones in its table, and approximately 80% of those were observed once. Roughly 14% of the sample goes to the ten largest clones.

Details on this clone: Its antigen is still unknown. One base away there is no much larger clone; base qualities are not given.

The sequence was collected from a man in his 60s who had been exposed to COVID-19. Sequenced sample: PBMCs or T cells enriched from blood (not recorded which).

The DNA reads TGTGCCAGCAGTCCCCAGATCAGGACAGGGGTACGTCCCCAGCATTTT. Its protein product is CASSPQIRTGVRPQHF. The sequence joins TRBV6-2 or TRBV6-3 to TRBJ1-5; TRBD1 fits 9 bases in the junction. Trimming takes 5 bases off V and 10 bases off J; junction bases not matched to a gene: 15. The CDR3 has 16 amino acids, counting the end cysteine and phenylalanine. CDR3 DNA only is kept here, 48 bases in frame from base 1. Sequences MNHEY (CDR1) and SVGEGT (CDR2) are obtained from the germline V gene.